A selection of T cell receptor beta chains follows, all from one sample in a study of OX40 agonist ivuxolimab in advanced cancers. Method: immunoSEQ multiplex PCR; TCRdb's copy keeps in-frame clones and lacks some. The sample holds some 87,000 clones, around nine tenths seen once. Material: CD4+ or CD8+ T cells sorted from blood, obtained in a trial of the OX40 agonist ivuxolimab. These receptors originate from an adult with an advanced solid tumor such as melanoma, head and neck, liver or kidney cancer. Both conserved end residues are part of each CDR3. A D gene is named only where the DNA matches it firmly. Size tells how often a clone was seen (once, few, many) or the class of an expanded clone, and some rows leave it out.

V gene: TRBV9
clone size: -
J gene: TRBJ1-2
D gene: TRBD1
CDR3 protein: CASSNRDSLTKLYGYTF
CDR3 DNA: TGTGCCAGCAGCAATCGGGACAGTCTCACCAAGCTCTATGGCTACACCTTC

V gene: TRBV29-1
clone size: -
J gene: TRBJ2-2
D gene: -
CDR3 protein: CSVLQGSKNTGELFF
CDR3 DNA: TGCAGCGTGCTCCAGGGGAGTAAGAACACCGGGGAGCTGTTTTTT

V gene: TRBV5-5
clone size: -
J gene: TRBJ2-1
D gene: TRBD2
CDR3 protein: CASSFTSSGYEQFF
CDR3 DNA: TGTGCCAGCAGCTTTACGTCTAGCGGATATGAGCAGTTCTTC

V gene: TRBV5-1
clone size: -
J gene: TRBJ2-5
D gene: -
CDR3 protein: CASSTGSGETQYF
CDR3 DNA: TGCGCCAGCAGCACAGGGTCCGGGGAGACCCAGTACTTC

V gene: TRBV28
clone size: -
J gene: TRBJ2-5
D gene: TRBD1
CDR3 protein: CATVLPRGGTGAGETQYF
CDR3 DNA: TGTGCCACCGTACTACCCCGGGGAGGGACAGGGGCTGGGGAGACCCAGTACTTC

V gene: TRBV10-1
clone size: -
J gene: TRBJ2-7
D gene: -
CDR3 protein: CASRRTGGAGLSYEQYF
CDR3 DNA: TGCGCCAGCAGAAGAACAGGAGGAGCCGGGCTATCCTACGAGCAGTACTTC

V gene: TRBV6-5
clone size: -
J gene: TRBJ2-7
D gene: TRBD2
CDR3 protein: CASSAELAPYEQYF
CDR3 DNA: TGTGCCAGCAGTGCTGAACTAGCGCCCTACGAGCAGTACTTC

V gene: TRBV30
clone size: -
J gene: TRBJ1-1
D gene: -
CDR3 protein: CAWSVQYKGPRGTEAFF
CDR3 DNA: TGTGCCTGGAGCGTCCAATATAAGGGGCCTAGAGGGACTGAAGCTTTCTTT

V gene: TRBV28
clone size: -
J gene: TRBJ1-1
D gene: TRBD1
CDR3 protein: CASSTRDSEAFF
CDR3 DNA: TGTGCCAGCAGTACTCGGGACAGTGAAGCTTTCTTT

V gene: TRBV7-8
clone size: -
J gene: TRBJ2-7
D gene: -
CDR3 protein: CASSLTYEQYF
CDR3 DNA: TGTGCCAGCAGCTTGACCTACGAGCAGTACTTC

V gene: TRBV19
clone size: once
J gene: TRBJ2-3
D gene: TRBD2
CDR3 protein: CASSYSAGGYTDTQYF
CDR3 DNA: TGTGCCAGTAGTTACTCGGCGGGAGGGTACACAGATACGCAGTATTTT

V gene: TRBV5-3
clone size: -
J gene: TRBJ1-3
D gene: TRBD1
CDR3 protein: CARSLEGTATKRAGNTIYF
CDR3 DNA: TGTGCCAGAAGCTTGGAAGGGACAGCTACCAAAAGGGCTGGAAACACCATATATTTT

V gene: TRBV19
clone size: -
J gene: TRBJ1-4
D gene: -
CDR3 protein: CASSMPQENEKLFF
CDR3 DNA: TGTGCCAGTAGTATGCCGCAGGAAAATGAAAAACTGTTTTTT

V gene: TRBV5-4
clone size: once
J gene: TRBJ2-7
D gene: -
CDR3 protein: CASSLGDEQYF
CDR3 DNA: TGTGCCAGCAGCTTGGGTGACGAGCAGTACTTC

V gene: TRBV27
clone size: -
J gene: TRBJ2-3
D gene: TRBD2
CDR3 protein: CASRLKASGRDTQYF
CDR3 DNA: TGTGCCAGCAGGCTCAAAGCCAGCGGGAGGGATACGCAGTATTTT

V gene: TRBV5-1
clone size: -
J gene: TRBJ1-1
D gene: TRBD1
CDR3 protein: CASRLMGQGDFAEAFF
CDR3 DNA: TGCGCCAGCAGGCTCATGGGGCAGGGGGATTTCGCTGAAGCTTTCTTT

V gene: TRBV28
clone size: -
J gene: TRBJ2-5
D gene: -
CDR3 protein: CASSPGSSETQYF
CDR3 DNA: TGTGCCAGCAGCCCAGGGTCGTCAGAGACCCAGTACTTC

V gene: TRBV11-2
clone size: -
J gene: TRBJ1-1
D gene: -
CDR3 protein: CASTVSGASEAFF
CDR3 DNA: TGTGCCAGCACCGTTTCGGGGGCATCTGAAGCTTTCTTT

V gene: TRBV5-4
clone size: -
J gene: TRBJ2-5
D gene: TRBD1
CDR3 protein: CASSLNGQGAGETQYF
CDR3 DNA: TGTGCCAGCAGCTTAAACGGACAGGGGGCAGGCGAGACCCAGTACTTC

V gene: TRBV19
clone size: -
J gene: TRBJ2-5
D gene: TRBD1
CDR3 protein: CASSGLTGLETQYF
CDR3 DNA: TGTGCCAGTAGTGGACTGACAGGGTTGGAGACCCAGTACTTC

V gene: TRBV6-5
clone size: -
J gene: TRBJ2-2
D gene: TRBD1
CDR3 protein: CASSYGTGGGTGELFF
CDR3 DNA: TGTGCCAGCAGTTATGGTACAGGGGGTGGAACCGGGGAGCTGTTTTTT

V gene: TRBV7-6
clone size: -
J gene: TRBJ2-7
D gene: TRBD1
CDR3 protein: CASSHQGQGGEQYF
CDR3 DNA: TGTGCCAGCAGCCACCAAGGACAGGGAGGCGAGCAGTACTTC

V gene: TRBV4-1
clone size: -
J gene: TRBJ1-2
D gene: -
CDR3 protein: CASSQEVDLLGYTF
CDR3 DNA: TGCGCCAGCAGCCAAGAGGTGGACCTTCTAGGCTACACCTTC

V gene: TRBV4-2
clone size: many
J gene: TRBJ2-4
D gene: -
CDR3 protein: CASSQDRSLGENIQYF
CDR3 DNA: TGTGCCAGCAGCCAAGATCGGTCACTAGGGGAAAACATTCAGTACTTC

V gene: TRBV7-2
clone size: -
J gene: TRBJ2-5
D gene: TRBD2
CDR3 protein: CASSFLVRGLAGGETQYF
CDR3 DNA: TGTGCCAGCAGCTTCCTCGTGAGGGGACTAGCGGGAGGGGAGACCCAGTACTTC

V gene: TRBV4-1
clone size: -
J gene: TRBJ2-7
D gene: -
CDR3 protein: CASSPDLGFPYEQYF
CDR3 DNA: TGCGCCAGCAGCCCCGATCTGGGGTTCCCCTACGAGCAGTACTTC

V gene: TRBV4-1
clone size: -
J gene: TRBJ2-5
D gene: -
CDR3 protein: CASSQGVSSGDYRETQYF
CDR3 DNA: TGCGCCAGCAGCCAAGGGGTAAGTTCAGGGGATTATAGGGAGACCCAGTACTTC

V gene: TRBV10-2
clone size: -
J gene: TRBJ1-1
D gene: -
CDR3 protein: CASQGAGSTEAFF
CDR3 DNA: TGCGCCAGCCAGGGCGCGGGGAGCACTGAAGCTTTCTTT

V gene: TRBV7-8
clone size: -
J gene: TRBJ2-1
D gene: -
CDR3 protein: CASSPSPDRNEQFF
CDR3 DNA: TGTGCCAGCAGCCCCAGTCCTGACAGGAATGAGCAGTTCTTC

V gene: TRBV5-1
clone size: few
J gene: TRBJ2-7
D gene: -
CDR3 protein: CASSARLGSYEQYF
CDR3 DNA: TGCGCCAGCAGCGCACGGTTGGGGTCCTACGAGCAGTACTTC

V gene: TRBV5-1
clone size: once
J gene: TRBJ2-5
D gene: -
CDR3 protein: CASSWGASGQETQYF
CDR3 DNA: TGCGCCAGCAGCTGGGGGGCTAGCGGACAAGAGACCCAGTACTTC

V gene: TRBV27
clone size: -
J gene: TRBJ1-1
D gene: -
CDR3 protein: CASSLSDWNTEAFF
CDR3 DNA: TGTGCCAGCAGTTTATCGGACTGGAACACTGAAGCTTTCTTT

V gene: TRBV28
clone size: -
J gene: TRBJ1-2
D gene: TRBD1
CDR3 protein: CASSLRDRDNYGYTF
CDR3 DNA: TGTGCCAGCAGTCTTCGAGACAGGGATAACTATGGCTACACCTTC

V gene: TRBV30
clone size: -
J gene: TRBJ1-2
D gene: -
CDR3 protein: CAGTNWGGYTF
CDR3 DNA: TGTGCCGGAACCAACTGGGGTGGCTACACCTTC

V gene: TRBV29-1
clone size: -
J gene: TRBJ1-1
D gene: -
CDR3 protein: CSVMTGGTEAFF
CDR3 DNA: TGCAGCGTGATGACGGGGGGCACTGAAGCTTTCTTT

V gene: TRBV7-9
clone size: -
J gene: TRBJ1-2
D gene: -
CDR3 protein: CASSSGPNYGYTF
CDR3 DNA: TGTGCCAGCAGCTCCGGTCCCAACTATGGCTACACCTTC

V gene: TRBV14
clone size: -
J gene: TRBJ1-1
D gene: TRBD1
CDR3 protein: CASSQATGGWTEAFF
CDR3 DNA: TGTGCCAGCAGCCAGGCTACAGGGGGCTGGACTGAAGCTTTCTTT

V gene: TRBV28
clone size: -
J gene: TRBJ2-7
D gene: TRBD2
CDR3 protein: CASSAGGVSYEQYF
CDR3 DNA: TGTGCCAGCAGCGCGGGGGGAGTTTCCTACGAGCAGTACTTC

V gene: TRBV18
clone size: -
J gene: TRBJ2-3
D gene: TRBD1
CDR3 protein: CASSVSGGGVTDTQYF
CDR3 DNA: TGTGCCAGCTCAGTATCAGGGGGCGGTGTTACAGATACGCAGTATTTT

V gene: TRBV5-1
clone size: -
J gene: TRBJ2-1
D gene: TRBD1
CDR3 protein: CASSTSGTDYNEQFF
CDR3 DNA: TGCGCCAGCAGCACCTCCGGGACAGATTACAATGAGCAGTTCTTC

V gene: TRBV10-2
clone size: few
J gene: TRBJ2-5
D gene: -
CDR3 protein: CASSQRQETQYF
CDR3 DNA: TGCGCCAGCAGCCAACGCCAAGAGACCCAGTACTTC

V gene: TRBV29-1
clone size: -
J gene: TRBJ1-2
D gene: TRBD1
CDR3 protein: CSILTGGQLGYTF
CDR3 DNA: TGCAGCATCTTAACAGGGGGCCAGCTTGGCTACACCTTC